The rows below give T cell receptor beta chains drawn from one sample of a study of cytomegalovirus exposure and HLA in healthy donors. Measured with immunoSEQ multiplex PCR; TCRdb has only the in-frame clones, and not every one. Of around 200,000 clones listed, approximately 79% were seen once; the top ten hold 3.5% to 5%. Sequenced sample: PBMCs. The source is a woman aged 30 to 39 in good health and CMV-seropositive. Both conserved end residues are part of each CDR3. A D gene is named only where the DNA matches it firmly. Not every row has a clone size; where given, it reads once, few, many or a size class.

>TRBJ1-6|TRBV10-3|.|.
CAISERGPYNSPLHF
TGTGCCATCAGTGAGAGGGGCCCCTATAATTCACCCCTCCACTTT
>TRBJ2-1|TRBV9|.|.
CASSVVGQENNEQFF
TGTGCCAGCAGCGTAGTGGGGCAGGAGAACAATGAGCAGTTCTTC
>TRBJ1-3|TRBV6-6|TRBD1|.
CATTGTGVSGNTIYF
TGTGCCACCACTGGGACAGGGGTCTCTGGAAACACCATATATTTT
>TRBJ2-2|TRBV5-6|TRBD1|.
CASSQIRTGLTGELFF
TGTGCCAGCAGCCAGATACGGACAGGACTCACCGGGGAGCTGTTTTTT
>TRBJ1-1|TRBV19|TRBD1|few
CASSLGQGVGAFF
TGTGCCAGTAGTTTGGGACAGGGAGTAGGAGCTTTCTTT
>TRBJ2-7|TRBV7-2|.|.
CASSLALSLDRRAVRAREQYF
TGTGCCAGCAGCTTAGCCCTCTCCCTTGATCGGAGGGCCGTTAGAGCTCGCGAGCAGTACTTC
>TRBJ1-1|TRBV11-3|TRBD1|.
CASSLLRDRVRTEAFF
TGTGCCAGCAGCCTTCTCCGGGACAGGGTCCGGACTGAAGCTTTCTTT
>TRBJ2-2|TRBV4-1|TRBD1|.
CASSQRYPGQVATGELFF
TGCGCCAGCAGCCAAAGGTATCCGGGACAGGTAGCCACCGGGGAGCTGTTTTTT
>TRBJ1-4|TRBV18|TRBD1|.
CASSLGPGQGHEKLFF
TGTGCCAGCTCTCTAGGACCGGGACAGGGCCACGAAAAACTGTTTTTT
>TRBJ2-1|TRBV6-5|TRBD1|.
CASRSGTGAFF
TGTGCCAGCAGATCGGGGACAGGGGCGTTCTTC
>TRBJ1-5|TRBV2|.|.
CASSGSGDSNQPQHF
TGTGCCAGCAGTGGAAGCGGTGATAGCAATCAGCCCCAGCATTTT
>TRBJ2-4|TRBV5-5|.|.
CASSGGTEANIQYF
TGTGCCAGCAGCGGAGGGACCGAAGCAAACATTCAGTACTTC
>TRBJ1-1|TRBV6-5|.|.
CARGGEASAEAFF
TGTGCCAGGGGGGGGGAGGCAAGCGCTGAAGCTTTCTTT
>TRBJ2-7|TRBV27|.|.
CASSAGRTFYEQYF
TGTGCCAGCAGTGCGGGACGAACTTTCTACGAGCAGTACTTC
>TRBJ2-2|TRBV6-5|.|.
CASKRERTGELFF
TGTGCCAGCAAACGGGAGCGCACCGGGGAGCTGTTTTTT
>TRBJ1-2|TRBV6-1|.|few
CASSEVVTVNYGYTF
TGTGCCAGCAGTGAGGTAGTCACAGTGAACTATGGCTACACCTTC
>TRBJ1-1|TRBV5-4|.|.
CASSASPGAGTEAFF
TGTGCCAGCAGCGCCTCACCAGGGGCGGGCACTGAAGCTTTCTTT
>TRBJ2-1|TRBV9|.|.
CASSALGRPSYNEQFF
TGTGCCAGCAGCGCCCTAGGCCGCCCCTCCTACAATGAGCAGTTCTTC
>TRBJ2-7|TRBV30|TRBD2|few
CAWKGRGGEQYF
TGTGCCTGGAAGGGGCGGGGGGGGGAGCAGTACTTC
>TRBJ1-2|TRBV19|.|once
CASSPQRGIYGYTF
TGTGCCAGTAGTCCCCAAAGGGGGATCTATGGCTACACCTTC